What follows are 27 T cell receptor beta chains derived from one specimen sequenced in a study of blood T cell repertoires in COVID-19. Assay used: immunoSEQ multiplex PCR; TCRdb lists only in-frame clones, some missing. Here the sample spans 200,000 or so clones, roughly 85% being singletons. Sequenced input: PBMCs or T cells enriched from blood (not recorded which). These receptors were collected from a woman between 35 and 50 years old with acute COVID-19.

The CDR3 nucleotides are TGTGCCAGCAGCCAAACGCCGGGTGGTACGCAGTATTTT. This gives the protein CASSQTPGGTQYF. The V and J genes are TRBV11-3 and TRBJ2-3; D is unclear. The germline V gene encodes CDR1 SGHNT and CDR2 YENEEA. The CDR3 has 13 amino acids. With 5 bases removed from V and 8 bases from J, the gap between germline ends came to 14 bases.

J is TRBJ1-2 and V is TRBV5-4, with 7 bases lining up with TRBD1. Trimming at V came to 4 bases and at J to 5 bases, leaving 5 bases not matched to a gene. The CDR3 is made up of 13 amino acids. Looked up from germline, CDR1 is SGHNT and CDR2 is YYREEE (reference sequence). The CDR3 coding sequence is TGTGCCAGCAGCGCGGCAGGGGGGTATGGCTACACCTTC. Translated, it gives CASSAAGGYGYTF.

The rearrangement joins TRBV7-3 to TRBJ2-1; the match to TRBD2 covers 10 bases. The CDR3 sequence is 15 residues long. Trimming removed 6 bases from V and 1 base from J; junction bases left unmatched: 3. Per the germline V gene, CDR1 is SGHTA and CDR2 is FQGTGA. CDR3 sequence: CASSPSGGSYNEQFF. CDR3 sequence (DNA): TGTGCCAGCAGTCCTAGCGGGGGTTCCTACAATGAGCAGTTCTTC. The whole variable domain, remainder taken from reference TRBV7-3 and TRBJ2-1, is GAGVSQTPSNKVTEKGKYVELRCDPISGHTALYWYRQSLGQGPEFLIYFQGTGAADDSGLPNDRFFAVRPEGSVSTLKIQRTERGDSAVYLCASSPSGGSYNEQFFGPGTRLTVL.

The chain uses TRBV5-1 and TRBJ1-1, with D possibly TRBD1 on 6 matching bases. The V end was cut by 0 bases, the J end by 6 bases, with 21 bases between. CDR3 length: 17 amino acids. The germline CDR1 and CDR2 sequences are SGHRS and YFSETQ. Here the CDR3 reads CASSLDFRQAISAEAFF. CDR3 DNA: TGCGCCAGCAGCTTGGATTTTCGACAGGCTATTTCCGCTGAAGCTTTCTTT.

The rearrangement joins TRBV19 to TRBJ1-1; 10 nucleotides match TRBD1. The CDR3 runs to 14 residues. J gave up 4 bases and V 5 bases, and 4 bases lay outside the gene matches. Looked up from germline, CDR1 is LNHDA and CDR2 is SQIVND (reference sequence). The DNA for the CDR3 is TGTGCCAGTAGTCGACAGGGGGCGAGCACTGAAGCTTTCTTT. It specifies CASSRQGASTEAFF. Using reference TRBV19 and TRBJ1-1 for the parts outside the CDR3, the full variable domain is DGGITQSPKYLFRKEGQNVTLSCEQNLNHDAMYWYRQDPGQGLRLIYYSQIVNDFQKGDIAEGYSVSREKKESFPLTVTSAQKNPTAFYLCASSRQGASTEAFFGQGTRLTVV.

The chain joins TRBV12-3 or TRBV12-4 to TRBJ1-1; D is uncertain. V gave up 6 bases and J gave up 0 bases, with 8 bases separating them. This CDR3 is built from 13 residues. Here the CDR3 DNA reads TGTGCCAGCAGAGAGCTGATGAACACTGAAGCTTTCTTT. Protein: CASRELMNTEAFF.

J is TRBJ1-3 and V is TRBV18; D gene unclear. V dropped 6 bases and J dropped 4 bases, with 19 bases sitting between them. The CDR3 contains 16 residues. Germline CDR1 KGHSH, CDR2 LQKENI. CDR3 bases: TGTGCCAGCTCCGGGTCCAGCGGGGTAGGCGGAAACACCATATATTTT. Encoded protein: CASSGSSGVGGNTIYF.

The CDR3 bases are TGTGCCAGCAGTCTAACTATCAGGGATGAGCAGTTCTTC. It is translated as CASSLTIRDEQFF. This chain joins TRBV6-5 and TRBJ2-1, with D possibly TRBD1 on 5 matching bases. This CDR3 region has 13 residues. Trimming took off 5 bases at V and 8 bases at J, with 13 bases between the two ends. The germline V gene encodes CDR1 MNHEY and CDR2 SVGAGI.

The chain recombines TRBV3-1 (or the pseudogene TRBV3-2) with TRBJ2-7, with D tentatively TRBD1 (6 bases). The V end lost 2 bases, the J end lost 1 base, and 9 bases lay between the germline ends. The germline V gene encodes CDR1 LGHDT and CDR2 YNNKEL (reference sequence). This CDR3 spans 14 amino acids. CDR3 region: CASSQNRVSYEQYF. The CDR3 coding sequence is TGTGCCAGCAGCCAAAACAGGGTTTCCTACGAGCAGTACTTC.

The chain recombines TRBV6-1 with TRBJ1-5; D unclear. This CDR3 region has 17 residues. The germline CDR1 and CDR2 sequences are MNHNS and SASEGT. V lost 1 base to trimming and J lost 0 bases, with 13 bases between them. CDR3 sequence: CASSEVPTDYSNQPQHF. DNA of the CDR3: TGTGCCAGCAGTGAAGTCCCCACAGACTATAGCAATCAGCCCCAGCATTTT.

This chain links TRBV6-6 with TRBJ2-3; 12 positions agree with TRBD2. CDR1 and CDR2 from the germline V gene are MNHNY and SVGAGI (reference sequence). The CDR3 loop spans 14 amino acids. V trimming: 6 bases; J trimming: 5 bases; junction bases outside the gene matches: 3. CDR3 bases: TGTGCCAGCAGACCTAGCGGGGGGGGAGATACGCAGTATTTT. Its translation: CASRPSGGGDTQYF.

The chain couples TRBV5-6 to TRBJ1-1, with TRBD1 matching 7 bases. Germline trimming cut 0 bases from V and 2 bases from J; bases unmatched to any gene: 10. The germline V gene has CDR1 SGHDT and CDR2 YYEEEE. This CDR3 has 17 amino acids. In DNA form, the CDR3 reads TGTGCCAGCAGCTTGGCCAAGGCGACAGGGCGAAACACTGAAGCTTTCTTT. Translated: CASSLAKATGRNTEAFF.

The chain employs TRBV14 and TRBJ2-1; weak D call: TRBD2 (6 bases). CDR1 is SGHDN and CDR2 is FVKESK in the germline V gene. Trimming removed 1 base at V and 7 bases at J, with 14 bases between. The CDR3 is made up of 15 amino acids. In DNA form, the CDR3 reads TGTGCCAGCAGCCAAGGGCGGGGCGGGCTGAATGAGCAGTTCTTC. It specifies CASSQGRGGLNEQFF.

The rearrangement uses TRBV7-9 and TRBJ2-3; D not certain. V was trimmed by 5 bases and J by 7 bases, leaving 10 bases between them. This CDR3 is 12 amino acids long. Germline V gene lookup returns CDR1 SEHNR and CDR2 FQNEAQ (reference sequence). CDR3 sequence (DNA): TGTGCCAGCAGCCCCGGAGTCAATACGCAGTATTTT. It yields the protein CASSPGVNTQYF.

This clone has a single count. The CDR3 here is CASSQDREDTQYF. The CDR3, as DNA: TGCGCCAGCAGCCAAGATCGAGAAGATACGCAGTATTTT. The chain uses TRBV4-3 and TRBJ2-3; no definite D call. The CDR3 runs to 13 residues. CDR1 and CDR2 (germline): LGHNA, YSLEER. Between the trimmed V and J ends, which lost 0 bases and 5 bases, there was a span of 6 bases.

This sequence joins TRBV18 and TRBJ2-5; D unclear. Trimming cost V 2 bases and J 1 base, with 5 bases left between them. CDR1 and CDR2 (germline): KGHSH, LQKENI. CDR3 size: 13 residues. Written as DNA, the CDR3 is TGTGCCAGCTCACCAGTCAGCCAAGAGACCCAGTACTTC. The encoded protein is CASSPVSQETQYF.

The gene calls are TRBV11-2 and TRBJ1-2; 10 positions match TRBD1. This CDR3 contains 12 residues. Trimming removed 4 bases from V and 7 bases from J; junction bases left unmatched: 0. Germline-derived CDR1 and CDR2 are SGHAT and FQNNGV. The CDR3 sequence: CASSWTGGGYTF. The CDR3 coding sequence is TGTGCCAGCAGCTGGACAGGGGGTGGCTACACCTTC.

This clone was detected a few times. This chain joins TRBV5-4 and TRBJ1-2; 9 nucleotides match TRBD1. The V gene's germline CDR1 is SGHNT and CDR2 YYREEE (reference sequence). This CDR3 is 14 amino acids long. Unmatched junction bases numbered 6, after V lost 3 bases and J lost 6 bases. Here the CDR3 DNA reads TGTGCCAGCAGCTACTGGGACAGGGAAAATGGCTACACCTTC. Its translation is CASSYWDRENGYTF.

The chain has TRBV7-2 and TRBJ2-2; perhaps TRBD2 as D (5 bases). This CDR3 is 15 amino acids long. Germline V gene data show CDR1 as SGHTA and CDR2 as FQGNSA. Trimming left V 4 bases short and J 6 bases short, with 15 bases between. DNA for the CDR3: TGTGCCAGCAGCTCCCACCGGGGAGTCCCCGGGGAGCTGTTTTTT. Amino acid sequence: CASSSHRGVPGELFF. Full variable domain (missing parts from reference TRBV7-2 and TRBJ2-2): GAGVSQSPSNKVTEKGKDVELRCDPISGHTALYWYRQSLGQGLEFLIYFQGNSAPDKSGLPSDRFSAERTGGSVSTLTIQRTQQEDSAVYLCASSSHRGVPGELFFGEGSRLTVL.

The chain uses TRBV30 and TRBJ2-1; TRBD2 aligns across 13 bases. CDR1 and CDR2 (germline): GTSNPN, SVGIG (reference sequence). There are 15 residues in the CDR3. The trim removed 0 bases at V and 7 bases at J, leaving 3 bases unmatched. This chain's CDR3 is CAWSVGTSGANEQFF. CDR3 nucleotides: TGTGCCTGGAGTGTGGGGACTAGCGGGGCGAATGAGCAGTTCTTC.

This chain links TRBV5-4 with TRBJ2-2, with 12 bases that match TRBD1. The J segment lost 8 bases and the V segment lost 2 bases, leaving 10 bases of the junction unmatched. Germline assignment: CDR1 SGHNT and CDR2 YYREEE (reference sequence). The CDR3 sequence is 17 residues long. The CDR3 DNA sequence: TGTGCCAGCAGCTTCAAAACGGGGACAGGGGGCGGTGGGGAGCTGTTTTTT. Protein product: CASSFKTGTGGGGELFF.

The chain combines TRBV7-2 with TRBJ2-5; 7 nucleotides match TRBD2. There are 14 residues in the CDR3. Germline V gene lookup returns CDR1 SGHTA and CDR2 FQGNSA. With V trimmed by 5 bases and J by 5 bases, 8 bases remained unmatched. CDR3 bases: TGTGCCAGCAGCCATACCGGGGACTATGAGACCCAGTACTTC. Amino acids: CASSHTGDYETQYF. Filled out from reference TRBV7-2 and TRBJ2-5, the complete variable domain reads GAGVSQSPSNKVTEKGKDVELRCDPISGHTALYWYRQSLGQGLEFLIYFQGNSAPDKSGLPSDRFSAERTGGSVSTLTIQRTQQEDSAVYLCASSHTGDYETQYFGPGTRLLVL.

This clone was recorded a few times. The chain uses TRBV10-3 and TRBJ1-1, with 9 positions matching TRBD1. Germline lookup yields CDR1 ENHRY and CDR2 SYGVKD. The length of the CDR3 is 13 residues. V trimming: 2 bases; J trimming: 7 bases; junction bases outside the gene matches: 2. The CDR3: CAISEMGQGEAFF. Written as DNA, the CDR3 is TGTGCCATCAGTGAGATGGGACAGGGTGAAGCTTTCTTT.

The chain recombines TRBV27 with TRBJ1-2; possibly TRBD1 for D (5 bases). The germline CDR1 and CDR2 sequences are MNHEY and SMNVEV (reference sequence). V was clipped by 6 bases and J by 6 bases, with 20 bases between them. The CDR3 spans 15 residues. CDR3 sequence: CASRSRGVGGDGYTF. The CDR3 nucleotides read TGTGCCAGCAGGTCCCGGGGTGTGGGGGGGGATGGCTACACCTTC.

V gene TRBV3-1 (or the pseudogene TRBV3-2) combines with J gene TRBJ2-1; D possibly corresponds to TRBD1 (5 bases). V was trimmed by 1 base and J by 0 bases, leaving 16 bases between them. CDR1 and CDR2 (germline): LGHDT, YNNKEL (reference sequence). This CDR3 spans 18 amino acids. In nucleotides, the CDR3 is TGTGCCAGCAGCCAAGTAAGACAGTCGCTCATCTCCTACAATGAGCAGTTCTTC. Amino acids: CASSQVRQSLISYNEQFF.

This chain links TRBV5-1 with TRBJ1-1; 7 nucleotides agree with TRBD1. The germline V gene has CDR1 SGHRS and CDR2 YFSETQ. This CDR3 is 17 amino acids long. Trimming took 0 bases from V and 4 from J; bases not matched to a gene: 12. The CDR3 here is CASSLGGRQGVGTEAFF. DNA of the CDR3: TGCGCCAGCAGCTTGGGGGGCCGTCAGGGGGTCGGCACTGAAGCTTTCTTT.

This chain links TRBV7-9 with TRBJ1-1; D call uncertain. This CDR3 comprises 14 residues. The germline V gene encodes CDR1 SEHNR and CDR2 FQNEAQ (reference sequence). The ends were cut back, 0 bases at V and 4 bases at J, with 9 bases in the middle. The CDR3 bases are TGTGCCAGCAGCTTAGCGACCCGGGTCACTGAAGCTTTCTTT. It encodes CASSLATRVTEAFF.